This TCR beta chain was retrieved from a study of T-cell reconstitution after alpha-beta-depleted transplantation in children. Broader study findings: Hyperexpanded clones declined; after one year, newly produced T cells mostly supplied diversity.

During its preparation, the TCRbeta library received unique molecular identifiers. TCRdb recomputed calls from the PCR reads with MiXCR, one row per CDR3 protein. The repertoire has about 640,000 distinct CDR3 sequences, 13% of them found once; the top ten carry around 2.2%. The CDR3 is 15 amino acids. The ends were cut back, 5 bases at V and 6 bases at J, with 17 bases in the middle. CDR1 and CDR2 (germline): SGHTA, FQGNSA. This clonotype has a handful of counts. Its antigen is currently unknown. The material was PBMCs, mostly from graft donor cells, obtained 360 days after TCRalphabeta/CD19-depleted stem cell transplant. This TCR was sampled from a male patient younger than 18 who had a stem cell transplant for acute myeloid leukemia, so the T cells may come from the graft donor. The chain has TRBV7-2 and TRBJ2-1, with D perhaps matching TRBD2 (6 bases). The CDR3 reads CASSRLGGEPNEQFF. The CDR3 bases are TGTGCCAGCAGCCGGTTAGGCGGGGAGCCCAATGAGCAGTTCTTC.